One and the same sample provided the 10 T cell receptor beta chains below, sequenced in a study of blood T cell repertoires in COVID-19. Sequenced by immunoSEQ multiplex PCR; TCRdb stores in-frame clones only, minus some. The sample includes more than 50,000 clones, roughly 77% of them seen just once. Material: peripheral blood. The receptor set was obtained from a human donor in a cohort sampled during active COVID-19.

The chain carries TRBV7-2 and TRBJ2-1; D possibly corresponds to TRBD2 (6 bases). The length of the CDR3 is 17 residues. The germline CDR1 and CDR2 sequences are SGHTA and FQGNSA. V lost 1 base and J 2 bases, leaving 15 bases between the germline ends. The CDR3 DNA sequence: TGTGCCAGCAGCTTAGAGGAGGAGGGGTGGGCCTACAATGAGCAGTTCTTC. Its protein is CASSLEEEGWAYNEQFF.

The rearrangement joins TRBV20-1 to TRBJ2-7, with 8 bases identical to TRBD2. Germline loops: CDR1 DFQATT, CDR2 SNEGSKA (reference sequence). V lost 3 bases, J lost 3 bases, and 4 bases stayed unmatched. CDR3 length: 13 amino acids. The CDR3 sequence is CSASPSGGYEQYF. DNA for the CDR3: TGCAGTGCTAGTCCCAGCGGGGGCTACGAGCAGTACTTC.

CDR3 sequence reads: CASSLILGTYEQYF. Here the CDR3 DNA reads TGCGCCAGCAGCTTGATACTAGGGACCTACGAGCAGTACTTC. J is TRBJ2-7 and V is TRBV5-1; weak D call: TRBD2 (5 bases). With 1 base removed from V and 2 bases from J, the gap between germline ends came to 10 bases. The CDR3 has 14 amino acids. The germline gives CDR1 SGHRS, CDR2 YFSETQ.

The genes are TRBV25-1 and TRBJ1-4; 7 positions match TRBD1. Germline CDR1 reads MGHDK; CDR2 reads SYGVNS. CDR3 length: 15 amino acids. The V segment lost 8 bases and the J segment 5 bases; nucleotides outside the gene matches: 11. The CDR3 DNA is TGTGCCAGCGGGACGTCGGGACAGCTAAATGAAAAACTGTTTTTT. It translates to CASGTSGQLNEKLFF. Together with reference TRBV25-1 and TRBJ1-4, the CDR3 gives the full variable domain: EADIYQTPRYLVIGTGKKITLECSQTMGHDKMYWYQQDPGMELHLIHYSYGVNSTEKGDLSSESTVSRIRTEHFPLTLESARPSHTSQYLCASGTSGQLNEKLFFGSGTQLSVL.

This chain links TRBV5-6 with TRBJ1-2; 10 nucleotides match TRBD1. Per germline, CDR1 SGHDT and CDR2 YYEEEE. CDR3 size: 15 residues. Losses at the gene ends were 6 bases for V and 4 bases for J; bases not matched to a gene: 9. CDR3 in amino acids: CASKRQGANIYGYTF. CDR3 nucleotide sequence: TGTGCCAGCAAGAGACAGGGGGCGAATATCTATGGCTACACCTTC.

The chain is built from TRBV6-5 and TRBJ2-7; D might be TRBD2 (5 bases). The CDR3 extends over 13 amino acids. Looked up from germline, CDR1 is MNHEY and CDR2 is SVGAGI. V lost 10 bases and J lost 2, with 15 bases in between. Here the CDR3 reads CATGKGIAYEQYF. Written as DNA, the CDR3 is TGTGCCACGGGGAAGGGTATCGCCTACGAGCAGTACTTC.

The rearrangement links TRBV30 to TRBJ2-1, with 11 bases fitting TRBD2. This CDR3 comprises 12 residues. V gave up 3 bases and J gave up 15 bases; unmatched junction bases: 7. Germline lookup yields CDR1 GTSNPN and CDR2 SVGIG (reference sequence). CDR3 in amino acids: CAWSRTSGSLFF. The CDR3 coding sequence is TGTGCCTGGAGCCGTACTAGCGGGAGTCTGTTCTTC. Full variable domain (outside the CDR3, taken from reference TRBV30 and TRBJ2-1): SQTIHQWPATLVQPVGSPLSLECTVEGTSNPNLYWYRQAAGRGLQLLFYSVGIGQISSEVPQNLSASRPQDRQFILSSKKLLLSDSGFYLCAWSRTSGSLFFGPGTRLTVL.

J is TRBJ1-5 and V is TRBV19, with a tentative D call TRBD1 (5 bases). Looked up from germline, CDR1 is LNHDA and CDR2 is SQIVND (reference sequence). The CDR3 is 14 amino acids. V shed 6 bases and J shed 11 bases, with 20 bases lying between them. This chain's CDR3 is CASSTTGRSWTQHF. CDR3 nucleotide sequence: TGTGCCAGTAGCACTACAGGTAGGTCGTGGACCCAGCATTTT.

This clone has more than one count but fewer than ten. CDR3 region: CASSPTGRGSYGYTF. The CDR3 DNA reads as TGTGCCAGCTCACCGACGGGGAGGGGATCATATGGCTACACCTTC. The chain uses TRBV18 and TRBJ1-2; D possibly corresponds to TRBD1 (5 bases). The CDR3 runs to 15 residues. The V gene's germline CDR1 is KGHSH and CDR2 LQKENI. Trimming removed 3 bases from V and 5 bases from J, with 16 bases in between. Using reference TRBV18 and TRBJ1-2 for the parts outside the CDR3, the full variable domain is NAGVMQNPRHLVRRRGQEARLRCSPMKGHSHVYWYRQLPEEGLKFMVYLQKENIIDESGMPKERFSAEFPKEGPSILRIQQVVRGDSAAYFCASSPTGRGSYGYTFGSGTRLTVV.

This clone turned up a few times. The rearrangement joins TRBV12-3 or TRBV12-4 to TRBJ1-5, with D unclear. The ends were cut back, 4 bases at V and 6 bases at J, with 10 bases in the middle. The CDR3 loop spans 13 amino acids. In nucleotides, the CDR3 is TGTGCCAGCAGTTACGACAATTTTCAGCCCCAGCATTTT. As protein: CASSYDNFQPQHF.